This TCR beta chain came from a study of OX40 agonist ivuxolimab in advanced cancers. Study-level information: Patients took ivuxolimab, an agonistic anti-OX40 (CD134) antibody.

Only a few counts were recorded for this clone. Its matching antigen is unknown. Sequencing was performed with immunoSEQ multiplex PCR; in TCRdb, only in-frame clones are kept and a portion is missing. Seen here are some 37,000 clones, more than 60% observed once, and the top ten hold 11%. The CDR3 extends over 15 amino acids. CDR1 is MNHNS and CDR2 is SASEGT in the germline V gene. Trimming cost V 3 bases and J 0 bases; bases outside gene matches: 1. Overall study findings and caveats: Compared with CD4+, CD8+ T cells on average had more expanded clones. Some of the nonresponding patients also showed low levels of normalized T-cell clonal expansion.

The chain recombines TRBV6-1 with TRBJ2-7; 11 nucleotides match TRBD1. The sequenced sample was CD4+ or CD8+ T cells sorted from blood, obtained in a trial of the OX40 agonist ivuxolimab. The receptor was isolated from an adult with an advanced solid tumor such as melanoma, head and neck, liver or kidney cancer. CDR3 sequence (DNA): TGTGCCAGCAGTGAGGGGACAGGGGGCTCCTACGAGCAGTACTTC. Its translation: CASSEGTGGSYEQYF.